A selection of T cell receptor beta chains follows, all from one sample in a study of blood T cell repertoires in COVID-19. Produced via immunoSEQ multiplex PCR; TCRdb's table is partial and in-frame only. The repertoire consists of 150,000 to 170,000 clones, with 70% to 90% occurring once and the leading ten covering less than 10%. The sample taken for sequencing was peripheral blood. The receptors were sampled from a woman aged 60-75 years with COVID-19, enrolled during active disease. The CDR3 runs from the conserved cysteine through the conserved F or W.

TRBV5-1	TRBJ1-1	CASSFQVTTEAFF
TRBV11-2	TRBJ2-1	CASSLGRLAGGNEQFF
TRBV2	TRBJ2-2	CATLGGDRRGVNTGELFF
TRBV29-1	TRBJ1-1	CSVLVTEAFF
TRBV19	TRBJ1-3	CASSTRQEASGNTIYF
TRBV3-1/TRBV3-2	TRBJ2-3	CASSQDPPRLPSHTQYF
TRBV10-3	TRBJ2-7	CAISGQGSYEQYF
TRBV5-5	TRBJ2-1	CASSSGLAGLNGQFF
TRBV19	TRBJ1-5	CATREQGAHSNQPQHF
TRBV5-1	TRBJ2-1	CASSLPSGREGEQFF
TRBV11-2	TRBJ2-1	CASSSLGTAHNEQFF
TRBV10-3	TRBJ2-1	CAISEPSSVSYNEQFF
TRBV27	TRBJ1-1	CASSYTSRAWNTEAFF
TRBV24-1	TRBJ1-5	CATSDRTGPNQPQHF
TRBV27	TRBJ2-5	CASRPWTGGQETQYF
TRBV7-8	TRBJ1-2	CASSPSLGLAGYTF
TRBV3-1/TRBV3-2	TRBJ2-2	CASSQVETSGRAFGELFF
TRBV19	TRBJ1-5	CASSLTGRQPQHF
TRBV24-1	TRBJ1-5	CATSDPGQGPQHF
TRBV12-5	TRBJ1-2	CASGLGINRDNYGYTF
TRBV18	TRBJ1-1	CASSQGTGTEAFF
TRBV7-9	TRBJ2-5	CASSLARSSGRFRETQYF
TRBV19	TRBJ1-1	CASTTGDSPEAFF
TRBV12-5	TRBJ1-5	CASGLVWGRSNQPQHF
TRBV6-6	TRBJ1-6	CASSYSRGLDNSPLHF
TRBV19	TRBJ1-4	CASSMNELKNEKLFF
TRBV6-1	TRBJ2-7	CASSEAGASYEQYF
TRBV11-1	TRBJ2-7	CASSLAAVSYEQYF
TRBV10-1	TRBJ1-2	CASSVVGTANNYGYTF
TRBV27	TRBJ2-1	CASSFRVPTNEQFF
TRBV24-1	TRBJ1-1	CATSERIRRTEAFF
TRBV7-2	TRBJ1-4	CASSPGAGPREKLFF
TRBV4-1	TRBJ2-3	CASSQGARASTDTQYF
TRBV5-4	TRBJ1-2	CASSLDLGQSYGYTF
TRBV3-1/TRBV3-2	TRBJ1-1	CASSLPRAEAFF
TRBV2	TRBJ1-5	CASSEGHTWGNQPQHF
TRBV6-6	TRBJ2-3	CASAAGLASTDTQYF
TRBV6-5	TRBJ2-2	CASSFGLAGASGELFF
TRBV12-3/TRBV12-4	TRBJ1-1	CASRRTGNTEAFF
TRBV12-3/TRBV12-4	TRBJ1-4	CASSWDRNEKLFF
TRBV7-2	TRBJ2-1	CASSLGQNNEQFF
TRBV6-5	TRBJ1-6	CASSYRSSPLHF
TRBV7-2	TRBJ1-2	CASSPSRGNYGYTF
TRBV6-6	TRBJ1-6	CASFTGRDSPLHF
TRBV18	TRBJ1-5	CASSPNSRDSVPSQPQHF
TRBV19	TRBJ1-2	CASSSRRSATNGYTF
TRBV2	TRBJ2-5	CASRDRGETQYF
TRBV6-2/TRBV6-3	TRBJ2-7	CASSYSTGLAYEQYF
TRBV3-1/TRBV3-2	TRBJ1-6	CASSPLWRVNSPLHF
TRBV4-2	TRBJ1-1	CASSQKTVNTEAFF
TRBV7-3	TRBJ1-2	CASSESSDRNYGYTF
TRBV11-2	TRBJ1-5	CASSLDWSQPQHF
TRBV7-8	TRBJ1-2	CASSHSGQGGYTF
TRBV19	TRBJ1-1	CASRRGGTVTEAFF